These 20 T cell receptor beta chains originate from one sample sequenced in a study of T-cell reconstitution after alpha-beta-depleted transplantation in children. The authors prepared the TCRbeta library with unique molecular identifiers. MiXCR was run by TCRdb on the PCR reads, yielding one entry per CDR3 protein. This sample has fewer than 250,000 distinct CDR3 sequences, with about 15% found just once. This sample comprised PBMCs, mostly from graft donor cells, obtained 360 days after TCRalphabeta/CD19-depleted stem cell transplant. The receptors stem from a male patient between 2 and 10 years old who had a stem cell transplant for acute lymphoblastic leukemia, so the T cells may come from the graft donor.

The V gene is TRBV12-3 or TRBV12-4, the J gene TRBJ1-3, with 10 bases that match TRBD1. This CDR3 region has 16 residues. J gave up 2 bases and V 5 bases, and 6 bases lay outside the gene matches. The CDR3 sequence: CASSHHGTGAGNTIYF. CDR3 DNA sequence: TGTGCCAGCAGTCACCACGGGACAGGGGCTGGAAACACCATATATTTT.

DNA of the CDR3: TGCAGCGTTGAGGGGACGGACACCCACTATGGCTACACCTTC. This translates into CSVEGTDTHYGYTF. This chain uses TRBV29-1 with TRBJ1-2; perhaps TRBD1 as D (5 bases). Trimming left V 3 bases short and J 3 bases short, with 14 bases between. This CDR3 is built from 14 residues. Germline assignment: CDR1 SQVTM and CDR2 ANQGSEA.

This rearrangement joins TRBV6-2 or TRBV6-3 to TRBJ1-1; the match to TRBD1 covers 7 bases. With 0 bases clipped from V and 1 base from J, the junction kept 5 bases outside the gene matches. Germline V gives CDR1 MNHEY, CDR2 SVGEGT. This CDR3 is built from 16 residues. This CDR3 reads CASSYSRDRPNTEAFF. In DNA, the CDR3 is TGTGCCAGCAGTTACTCACGGGACAGACCGAACACTGAAGCTTTCTTT.

CDR3 nucleotides: TGTGCCAGCAGCTTAGTTTTCACCGGGGAGCTGTTTTTT. Its protein is CASSLVFTGELFF. The chain carries TRBV7-8 and TRBJ2-2; D ambiguous. Germline V CDR1 and CDR2: SGHVS, FQNEAQ. CDR3 length: 13 residues. Trimming took off 1 base at V and 4 bases at J, with 4 bases between the two ends.

The genes are TRBV28 and TRBJ1-2; D is perhaps TRBD1 (5 bases). The CDR3 is 15 amino acids. The V gene's germline CDR1 is MDHEN and CDR2 SYDVKM. Trimming took 4 bases from V and 2 from J, leaving 14 bases between them. The CDR3 sequence: CASSWNLQENYGYTF. In DNA, the CDR3 is TGTGCCAGCAGTTGGAACCTACAGGAGAACTATGGCTACACCTTC.

Here the CDR3 DNA reads TGCGCCAGCAGCTTCCGGGACTGCACCCAAGAGACCCAGTACTTC. Translation gives CASSFRDCTQETQYF. The chain uses TRBV5-1 and TRBJ2-5, with D possibly being TRBD2 (6 bases). There are 15 residues in the CDR3. In germline, CDR1 is SGHRS, CDR2 YFSETQ. Trimming took off 2 bases at V and 1 base at J, with 12 bases between the two ends.

This clonotype has a handful of counts. V and J are TRBV5-1 and TRBJ2-1, with 8 bases that match TRBD1. Germline assignment: CDR1 SGHRS and CDR2 YFSETQ. Trimming cost V 4 bases and J 4 bases; bases outside gene matches: 10. The length of the CDR3 is 16 residues. The CDR3 spells CASSPLGGTGYNEQFF. The CDR3 bases are TGCGCCAGCAGCCCTCTGGGCGGGACAGGTTACAATGAGCAGTTCTTC.

The J gene is TRBJ1-2, the V gene TRBV7-2; TRBD1 matches 10 bases. CDR1 and CDR2 from the germline V gene are SGHTA and FQGNSA. J was trimmed by 2 bases and V by 4 bases; bases with no gene match: 7. The CDR3 totals 16 residues. CDR3 in amino acids: CASSYRGTGVNYGYTF. The CDR3 nucleotides read TGTGCCAGCAGCTACCGCGGGACAGGGGTGAACTATGGCTACACCTTC.

V is TRBV27 and J is TRBJ2-5; 10 bases are a match to TRBD2. V lost 5 bases, J lost 9 bases, and 15 bases stayed unmatched. The CDR3 covers 16 residues. CDR1 is MNHEY and CDR2 is SMNVEV in the germline V gene (reference sequence). The DNA for the CDR3 is TGTGCCAGCAGTCCGTTAGCGGGAGGCCTGGAATGGGCCCAGTACTTC. Translating it yields CASSPLAGGLEWAQYF.

Only a few counts were recorded for this clonotype. The chain combines TRBV14 with TRBJ1-5; D is uncertain. In germline, CDR1 is SGHDN, CDR2 FVKESK. The CDR3 covers 12 residues. V shed 3 bases and J shed 9 bases, with 9 bases lying between them. This CDR3 is CASSQPGGPQHF. For the CDR3, the DNA is TGTGCCAGCAGCCAGCCGGGCGGGCCCCAGCATTTT.

On this clonotype itself: Given the absence of the conserved phenylalanine or tryptophan at the CDR3 end, a read error is likely. The CDR3 here is CASSWGQGNTEAFC. DNA of the CDR3: TGTGCCAGCAGTTGGGGACAGGGGAACACTGAAGCTTTCTGT. V usage is TRBV27 and J usage is TRBJ1-1, with 9 bases identical to TRBD1. The CDR3 length is 14 residues. Germline assignment: CDR1 MNHEY and CDR2 SMNVEV (reference sequence). Trimming at V came to 4 bases and at J to 1 base, leaving 1 base not matched to a gene.

This clonotype was recorded a few times. The J gene is TRBJ2-3, the V gene TRBV21-1; the table's D call TRBD2 went unverified against the DNA. TRBV21-1 is a pseudogene segment. This CDR3 region has 14 residues. CDR3 region: CASIRDLYTDTQYF. Here the CDR3 DNA reads TGTGCCAGCATTAGGGACCTTTACACAGATACGCAGTATTTT.

CDR3 DNA sequence: TGTGCCAGCAGCCAAGATCTTCCCGGGCACTCCAATCAGCCCCAGCATTTT. Encoded protein: CASSQDLPGHSNQPQHF. The genes are TRBV3-1 and TRBJ1-5; D is unresolved. This CDR3 region has 17 residues. Per the germline V gene, CDR1 is LGHDT and CDR2 is YNNKEL (reference sequence). Trimming pared 0 bases from V and 3 bases from J, leaving 15 bases between.

This clonotype occurred a few times. V and J are TRBV4-2 and TRBJ2-3; 7 nucleotides match TRBD2. J lost 1 base, V lost 0 bases, and 1 base had no gene match. The CDR3 contains 15 residues. Germline CDR1 reads LGHNA; CDR2 reads YNFKEQ. CDR3 sequence (DNA): TGTGCCAGCAGCCAAGAACTAGCGCGCACAGATACGCAGTATTTT. Protein product: CASSQELARTDTQYF.

This clonotype was counted between two and nine times. The V and J genes are TRBV28 and TRBJ2-7; D not certain. The CDR3 has 15 amino acids. V lost 8 bases to trimming and J lost 1 base, with 18 bases between them. CDR1 is MDHEN, CDR2 SYDVKM, per germline. The CDR3 protein is CASRIAWGLSYEQYF. In DNA, the CDR3 is TGTGCCAGCCGGATAGCCTGGGGTTTATCCTACGAGCAGTACTTC.

This clonotype has only a few counts. The V call is TRBV13, the J call TRBJ2-7; the match to TRBD1 covers 10 bases. Per the germline V gene, CDR1 is PRHDT and CDR2 is FYEKMQ (reference sequence). The V gene end was trimmed by 1 base and the J gene end by 0 bases; junction bases not matched to a gene: 3. The CDR3 runs to 16 residues. The CDR3 DNA follows: TGTGCCAGCAGCTTAGAGGACAGGGGGTCCTCCTACGAGCAGTACTTC. This gives the protein CASSLEDRGSSYEQYF.

A few counts support this clonotype. This chain connects TRBV5-1 to TRBJ2-3; 10 bases map to TRBD1. CDR3 length equals 13 residues. Germline V gene lookup returns CDR1 SGHRS and CDR2 YFSETQ. Germline trimming cut 4 bases from V and 7 bases from J; bases unmatched to any gene: 3. The CDR3 region has the DNA TGCGCCAGCAGCCCGGGACAGGGGAATACGCAGTATTTT. It yields the protein CASSPGQGNTQYF. Full variable domain (outside the CDR3, taken from reference TRBV5-1 and TRBJ2-3): KAGVTQTPRYLIKTRGQQVTLSCSPISGHRSVSWYQQTPGQGLQFLFEYFSETQRNKGNFPGRFSGRQFSNSRSEMNVSTLELGDSALYLCASSPGQGNTQYFGPGTRLTVL.

This clonotype has only a few counts. The chain links TRBV5-1 to TRBJ2-7; 7 nucleotides line up with TRBD1. This CDR3 spans 14 amino acids. V was clipped by 5 bases and J by 2 bases; unmatched bases: 7. Germline V gene sequence: CDR1 SGHRS, CDR2 YFSETQ. The CDR3 DNA follows: TGCGCCAGCAGACAGCCGGGACAGACCTACGAGCAGTACTTC. This gives the protein CASRQPGQTYEQYF.

This sequence joins TRBV28 and TRBJ2-5; the match to TRBD2 covers 12 bases. V lost 5 bases to trimming and J lost 2 bases; unmatched junction nucleotides: 9. The length of the CDR3 is 17 residues. Germline assignment: CDR1 MDHEN and CDR2 SYDVKM. CDR3 coding DNA: TGTGCCAGCAGTCTACTCCCCCTAGCGGGGGGGCAAGAGACCCAGTACTTC. Protein: CASSLLPLAGGQETQYF.

This clonotype was counted many times. Here the CDR3 reads CASSRTVSGNTIYF. The CDR3 DNA follows: TGTGCCAGCAGTCGGACAGTCTCTGGAAACACCATATATTTT. The V gene is TRBV12-3 or TRBV12-4, the J gene TRBJ1-3; tentative D call: TRBD1 (6 bases). V was cut by 5 bases and J by 0 bases, with 8 bases left in between. CDR3 length equals 14 residues.